This passage covers 7 T cell receptor beta chains from one sample sequenced in a study of molecular identifiers for immune sequencing clone quantification. TCRdb processed the PCR reads anew with MiXCR; each CDR3 protein has one entry. There are around 480,000 distinct CDR3 sequences in the sample; roughly 24% occur only once, and roughly 0.79% lies in the top ten. Sequenced sample: naive CD8+ T cells from blood, with Jurkat cell RNA spiked in. Subset here: FACS-sorted CD8+CD4-CCR7+CD45RA+ naive T cells. The receptor set was obtained from a human donor in good health. Some libraries in this study had Jurkat cell RNA spiked in.

This clonotype was seen only a few times. V is TRBV20-1 and J is TRBJ1-1; 10 nucleotides match TRBD1. The CDR3 sequence is 13 residues long. V trimming: 6 bases; J trimming: 6 bases; junction bases outside the gene matches: 7. CDR1 is DFQATT, CDR2 SNEGSKA, per germline (reference sequence). The CDR3 DNA sequence: TGCAGTGCCGGGGACAGGGGCGACCCTGAAGCTTTCTTT. It specifies CSAGDRGDPEAFF.

A few counts support this clonotype. The genes are TRBV19 and TRBJ1-3; 8 bases match TRBD1. V shed 7 bases and J 0 bases; nucleotides not matched to a gene: 5. The CDR3 is 15 amino acids. Germline assignment: CDR1 LNHDA and CDR2 SQIVND (reference sequence). CDR3 protein: CASTIGTGSGNTIYF. The CDR3 region has the DNA TGTGCCAGTACCATTGGGACAGGCTCTGGAAACACCATATATTTT.

In its sample, this clonotype was seen many times. J is TRBJ1-5 and V is TRBV4-3, with a possible D match to TRBD1 (5 bases). Germline V gene lookup returns CDR1 LGHNA and CDR2 YSLEER. Trimming stripped 2 bases from V and 5 bases from J, with 10 bases between. This CDR3 comprises 14 residues. CDR3 coding DNA: TGCGCCAGCAGCCAATGGACGGGGGATCAGCCCCAGCATTTT. Protein product: CASSQWTGDQPQHF.

This clonotype was observed a few times. CDR3 sequence reads: CSARDVVGGGYEQYF. The CDR3 coding sequence is TGCAGTGCTAGAGACGTCGTTGGCGGGGGCTACGAGCAGTACTTC. The chain recombines TRBV20-1 with TRBJ2-7, with 7 bases that match TRBD2. The CDR3 length is 15 residues. Germline values: CDR1 DFQATT, CDR2 SNEGSKA (reference sequence). Losses at the gene ends were 0 bases for V and 3 bases for J; bases not matched to a gene: 8.

The rearrangement uses TRBV14 and TRBJ2-7, with D possibly matching TRBD2 (6 bases). Between the trimmed V and J ends, which lost 5 bases and 0 bases, there was a span of 14 bases. The germline V gene encodes CDR1 SGHDN and CDR2 FVKESK. The CDR3 length is 15 residues. Here the CDR3 DNA reads TGTGCCAGCAGCGAGGACTACGTTTACTCCTACGAGCAGTACTTC. Translating it yields CASSEDYVYSYEQYF.

With regard to this clonotype: The conserved closing phenylalanine or tryptophan is absent in this CDR3, likely reflecting a read error. The chain combines TRBV5-1 with TRBJ2-7; D is ambiguous. Trimming took off 4 bases at V and 3 bases at J, with 14 bases between the two ends. From germline, CDR1 is SGHRS and CDR2 YFSETQ. The CDR3 extends over 14 amino acids. CDR3 nucleotides: TGCGCCAGCAGCAAGGACCTAAGTGGCTACGAGCAGTACATC. It encodes CASSKDLSGYEQYI.

Regarding this clonotype: This may arise from a read error, as a much more abundant clone is one base away. The V gene is TRBV4-1, the J gene TRBJ2-1; maybe TRBD2 (6 bases). The CDR3 is 11 residues long. Germline-derived CDR1 and CDR2 are MGHRA and YSYEKL. With 2 bases removed from V and 14 bases from J, the gap between germline ends came to 10 bases. CDR3: CASSQLGEEFF. In nucleotides, the CDR3 is TGCGCCAGCAGCCAACTAGGGGAGGAGTTCTTC.